These T cell receptor beta chains were read from a single sample in a study of Graves' ophthalmopathy and Graves' hyperthyroidism. TCRdb redid the calling of the multiplex PCR reads with MiXCR, one entry per CDR3 protein. Of about 700,000 distinct CDR3 sequences listed, roughly 40% are singletons. Sequencing input: peripheral blood. The receptors were sampled from an adult man with Graves' ophthalmopathy. Each CDR3 is given without its conserved first and last residue.

j_call v_call cdr3_aa
TRBJ2-5 TRBV20-1 SATSRTGGDGETQY
TRBJ2-2 TRBV7-9 ASSLQGADGELF
TRBJ2-5 TRBV15 ATSRGVGGNQETQY
TRBJ2-5 TRBV6-6 ASSPPGGWRETQY
TRBJ2-5 TRBV7-2 ASSQRWGEETQY
TRBJ1-2 TRBV15 ATSVENRSYGYT
TRBJ1-2 TRBV10-3 AIREGLDYGYT
TRBJ2-7 TRBV6-5 ASSYSGFEQY
TRBJ1-4 TRBV2 ASSESPGEKLF
TRBJ2-7 TRBV7-9 ASSLVEHYEQY
TRBJ2-3 TRBV7-3 ASSLGQVADTQY
TRBJ1-3 TRBV7-2 ASSYSGNTIY
TRBJ2-2 TRBV20-1 SAREGGNTGELF
TRBJ1-2 TRBV20-1 SARDSPANYGYT
TRBJ1-1 TRBV7-2 AWSVRGGLGTEAF
TRBJ2-7 TRBV9 ASSVGWGGHPYEQY
TRBJ2-7 TRBV7-6 ASSLQAASGGYEQY
TRBJ2-7 TRBV6-5 ASSSSGLAGFYEQY
TRBJ2-7 TRBV15 AVSVGFNEQY
TRBJ1-2 TRBV5-1 ASSVESGGQGYGYT
TRBJ1-2 TRBV2 ASSEGPTRGYT
TRBJ1-2 TRBV5-4 ASSLSTFSNYGYT
TRBJ2-5 TRBV20-1 SASGENGETQY
TRBJ1-6 TRBV20-1 SSREPSSYNSPLH
TRBJ2-6 TRBV5-4 ASRPTGGASGANVLT
TRBJ1-2 TRBV29-1 SVEERSSGNT
TRBJ1-2 TRBV20-1 SASSEGGDGYT
TRBJ2-3 TRBV7-9 ASSVPQGAGTDTQY
TRBJ2-5 TRBV10-2 ASSRQQETQY
TRBJ1-2 TRBV7-9 ASSGYTGRNYGYT
TRBJ1-2 TRBV15 ATSSLGTGEYYGYT
TRBJ1-5 TRBV11-2 ASSPRGEQDYSNQPQH
TRBJ2-7 TRBV20-1 SASRRGDEQY
TRBJ2-2 TRBV7-9 ASSPNLGELF
TRBJ2-5 TRBV6-5 ASSEGHRQETQY
TRBJ1-3 TRBV7-2 ASSPGTGGNTIY
TRBJ1-5 TRBV24-1 ATSKPHIFSNQPQH
TRBJ2-6 TRBV4-2 ASSQELRTGSSGANVLT
TRBJ2-3 TRBV29-1 SSRQGARADTQY
TRBJ1-5 TRBV2 ASSLRADQPQH
TRBJ2-2 TRBV10-2 ASSKDGGVNTGELF
TRBJ2-7 TRBV7-2 ASSLERGLSYEQY
TRBJ2-7 TRBV25-1 ASSQVSTSDEQY
TRBJ1-5 TRBV24-1 ASSYAGQGAGQPQH
TRBJ1-1 TRBV10-3 ASTKGGTEAF
TRBJ2-7 TRBV20-1 SANWRGGYEQY
TRBJ2-7 TRBV10-3 AIKNRDQAYEQY
TRBJ2-5 TRBV24-1 ATSAGIETQY
TRBJ2-7 TRBV7-8 ASSPGGQGAREQY
TRBJ2-7 TRBV7-9 ASSSASGYREQY
TRBJ1-3 TRBV7-2 ASSRSSNSGNTIY
TRBJ1-1 TRBV2 ASSLVGRTNTEAF
TRBJ2-7 TRBV29-1 SVEKDCHPLCLLSYEQY
TRBJ1-2 TRBV10-3 AISVPTTGLNYGYT
TRBJ1-2 TRBV19 ARDGRPGQNYGYT
TRBJ1-5 TRBV24-1 ASREDRQPQH
TRBJ2-5 TRBV15 ATSRSYLHQETQY
TRBJ2-7 TRBV11-2 ASSPPGETSGSYEQY
TRBJ2-7 TRBV20-1 SARASGTSVQY
TRBJ1-3 TRBV9 ASSRSAFRNTIY